The text below deals with one T cell receptor beta chain. Many counts were recorded for this clonotype. Its antigen is currently not known. No base quality values were provided; no much bigger clone lies one nucleotide off. The data derive from a study of CD8 T cells in ankylosing spondylitis (dated by TCRdb to 2015 to 2018). In the study overall: T cell receptor beta repertoires were profiled in healthy donors and ankylosing spondylitis patients so that disease-linked TCR variants could be found. In total, the full study cohort was made up of 108 healthy donors and about two dozen ankylosing spondylitis patients. Samples of peripheral blood were taken, and for ankylosing spondylitis patients, synovial fluid was collected as well. Beyond this particular receptor, the publication reports: Significant enrichment of the disease-linked clones was reported in matched synovial fluid samples from ankylosing spondylitis patients. Some motif variants had previously been reported in the synovial fluid and blood of reactive arthritis patients, which suggests shared mechanisms of disease initiation. Blood from ankylosing spondylitis patients appeared to be characterized by a TCR beta motif composed of roughly 8 highly homologous amino acid variants. In peripheral blood, the disease-linked clones were found at relatively low frequencies and had a CD8+ phenotype.

According to the germline V gene, CDR1 reads SGDLS and CDR2 reads YYNGEE. The junction shows trimming of 3 bases on V and 2 bases on J, and the gene matches do not reach 9 bases of it. The CDR3 has 18 amino acids, counting the end cysteine and phenylalanine. Of all the DNA, just the CDR3 is kept, 54 bases in frame from base 1. Sequencing was carried out with an Illumina HiSeq 2500. Quantitative 5'-RACE with molecular barcodes was the method used to prepare the TCR beta libraries. Per the original workflow: To identify disease-linked TCR variants, a new computational method was used, one built on a probabilistic model of VDJ rearrangement. TCRdb reworked the public reads: Q25 trimming with fastp, MiXCR clone assembly, productive beta chains retained. Rows merge per CDR3 protein into single entries with the most common DNA and genes. It is TCRdb's table, rather than the study itself, that gives the V and J calls and clone size. For this sample the table gives approximately 38,000 distinct CDR3 sequences, of which about 2.5% were detected only once. The ten largest clones capture 4.6% of the sample.

The TCR comes from a male donor with ankylosing spondylitis or in good health (not recorded which). The chain couples TRBV9 to TRBJ2-7; TRBD2 agrees with 15 junctional bases. Sequenced: blood, either unsorted or a sorted T cell fraction (not recorded which). In nucleotides, the sequence is TGTGCCAGCAGCGCAGGCGGGACTAGCGGGAGGAGACCCTACGAGCAGTACTTC. This codes for CASSAGGTSGRRPYEQYF.